Included here is one T cell receptor (beta chain) sequence, with context. Its specificity is unknown. This sample was taken from a study of cytomegalovirus exposure and HLA in healthy donors. Regarding the study as a whole: TCR sequences were mostly rare, though some public TCRs occurred in many donors. Several of the most significant clusters appeared, in a later analysis, to be linked to common viral pathogens. Upon later analysis, TCR association rates were observed to vary by HLA locus, being highest for DRB1 and lowest for HLA-C. Analysis was carried out at a later point, and it linked a missense DCLRE1C variant to TCR beta V- and J-gene trimming.

The CDR3 length is 16 residues. The V and J ends lost 4 bases and 7 bases, in that order; junction bases with no gene match: 8. CDR1 is MGHRA and CDR2 is YSYEKL in the germline V gene. The PCR ran on 60 Vbeta and 13 Jbeta primers. TCRdb's table, derived via immunoSEQ multiplex PCR, lists solely in-frame clones and lacks some. This sample has 90,000 to 120,000 clones, with 79% found just once. The sequence derives from a woman aged 40 to 50 in good health and CMV-seronegative. Sequenced: PBMCs. The rearrangement joins TRBV4-1 to TRBJ2-1; 12 bases agree with TRBD2. In nucleotides, the CDR3 is TGCGCCAGCAGCCCGACTCTAGCGGGGGGGCCGAATGAGCAGTTCTTC. Its protein is CASSPTLAGGPNEQFF.